This T cell receptor beta chain was identified during a study of blood T cell repertoires in COVID-19. In the study overall: Acute-phase and convalescent COVID-19 samples originated in the United States, Italy and Spain. Nucleic acid was either cDNA or gDNA, and it came from T cells, B-cell-depleted T cells, or PBMCs.

Authors' data handling: Quantification of nucleated cells was approximated via reference gene primer amplification. The assay was immunoSEQ multiplex PCR, and TCRdb's table has in-frame clones only and misses some. The V and J calls and the clone size are those of that table, but D and trimming were determined from the DNA. The sample yields 72,000 or so clones, 75% to 95% seen once. Losses at the gene ends were 4 bases for V and 7 bases for J; bases not matched to a gene: 13. Germline V lookup: CDR1 LGHNA, CDR2 YNFKEQ. CDR3 length equals 17 residues. This sequence was found in a woman aged 80 or older with acute or convalescent COVID-19. The sequenced sample consisted of peripheral blood. The chain employs TRBV4-2 and TRBJ2-3; 11 nucleotides line up with TRBD2. The CDR3 is CASSLKTTSGAPYTQYF. The CDR3 coding sequence is TGTGCCAGCAGCCTTAAGACGACTAGCGGGGCCCCTTATACGCAGTATTTT.